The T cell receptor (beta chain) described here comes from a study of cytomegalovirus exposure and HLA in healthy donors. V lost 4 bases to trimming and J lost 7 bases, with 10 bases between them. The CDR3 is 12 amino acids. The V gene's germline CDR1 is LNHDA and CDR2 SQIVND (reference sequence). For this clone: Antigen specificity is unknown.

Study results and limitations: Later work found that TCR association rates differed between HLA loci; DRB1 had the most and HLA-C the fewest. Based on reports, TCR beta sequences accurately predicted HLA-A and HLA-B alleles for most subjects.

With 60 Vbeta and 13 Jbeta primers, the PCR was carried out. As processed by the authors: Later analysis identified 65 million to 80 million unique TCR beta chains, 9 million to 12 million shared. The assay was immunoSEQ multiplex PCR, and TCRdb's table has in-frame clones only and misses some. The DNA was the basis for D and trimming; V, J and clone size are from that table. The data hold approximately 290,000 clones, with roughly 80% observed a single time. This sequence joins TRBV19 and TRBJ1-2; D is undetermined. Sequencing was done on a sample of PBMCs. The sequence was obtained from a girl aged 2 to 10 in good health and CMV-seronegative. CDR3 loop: CASSRSTVGYTF. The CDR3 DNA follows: TGTGCCAGTAGTAGGTCAACTGTTGGCTACACCTTC.